A single sample gave rise to the 32 T cell receptor beta chains below, sequenced in a study of CD8 T cells in ankylosing spondylitis. From the 5' RACE reads, TCRdb called clonotypes with MiXCR, one entry per CDR3 protein. The repertoire has approximately 240,000 distinct CDR3 sequences, 20% to 30% of them found once; the top ten carry approximately 0.61%. Sequencing was carried out using blood, either unsorted or a sorted T cell fraction (not recorded which). These receptors were taken from a male donor with ankylosing spondylitis or in good health (not recorded which).

A few counts support this clonotype. The chain joins TRBV15 to TRBJ2-5, with unresolved D. CDR3 length equals 14 residues. Trimming took off 5 bases at V and 4 bases at J, with 14 bases between the two ends. Germline CDR1 and CDR2: LNHNV and YYDKDF (reference sequence). The CDR3 region has the DNA TGTGCCACCAGCCTGGACCTAAGGGTAGAGACCCAGTACTTC. Its protein is CATSLDLRVETQYF.

This clonotype was seen a handful of times. The chain combines TRBV6-5 with TRBJ2-3; 9 bases fit TRBD2. The CDR3 length is 18 residues. Losses at the gene ends were 0 bases for V and 6 bases for J; bases not matched to a gene: 13. Looked up from germline, CDR1 is MNHEY and CDR2 is SVGAGI. The CDR3, as DNA: TGTGCCAGCAGTTACTCGAAACCCGGCGGGGGGGCACTCGATACGCAGTATTTT. It codes for CASSYSKPGGGALDTQYF.

This clonotype was seen a handful of times. The chain links TRBV20-1 to TRBJ2-7; D tentatively fits TRBD1 or TRBD2 (8 bases each). Germline CDR1 and CDR2: DFQATT and SNEGSKA (reference sequence). The V end lost 6 bases, the J end lost 4 bases, and 19 bases lay between the germline ends. The CDR3 spans 14 residues. The CDR3 is CSARGGQGAYEQYF. The CDR3 DNA reads TGCAGTGCCCGGGGGGGGCAGGGGGCGTACGAGCAGTACTTC.

This clonotype was recorded at least ten times. J is TRBJ2-1 and V is TRBV3-1; TRBD2 matches 12 bases. The V gene end was trimmed by 4 bases and the J gene end by 2 bases; junction bases not matched to a gene: 3. The CDR3 is 16 residues long. From germline, CDR1 is LGHDT and CDR2 YNNKEL (reference sequence). The CDR3 DNA reads as TGTGCCAGCAGCCCCCGACTAGCGGGGGCCTACAATGAGCAGTTCTTC. This sequence encodes CASSPRLAGAYNEQFF.

This sequence joins TRBV12-3 or TRBV12-4 and TRBJ2-1; D gene uncertain. The V and J ends lost 3 bases and 8 bases respectively, with 17 bases between them. CDR3 size: 15 residues. As DNA, the CDR3 is TGTGCCAGCAGTTTTCACGGCCGGCCTACGGATGAGCAGTTCTTC. As protein: CASSFHGRPTDEQFF.

This clonotype showed up just a few times. The rearrangement joins TRBV20-1 to TRBJ2-7, with 7 bases identical to TRBD2. CDR3 length: 15 amino acids. The V gene's germline CDR1 is DFQATT and CDR2 SNEGSKA (reference sequence). V trimming: 0 bases; J trimming: 6 bases; junction bases outside the gene matches: 11. CDR3 loop: CSARDSGGTWGEQYF. The CDR3 coding sequence is TGCAGTGCTAGAGATTCGGGGGGTACCTGGGGCGAGCAGTACTTC.

There are many counts of this clonotype. This chain connects TRBV29-1 to TRBJ1-1; D gene unclear. Germline V gene sequence: CDR1 SQVTM, CDR2 ANQGSEA. V was pared by 5 bases and J by 0 bases, with 13 bases between. This CDR3 is built from 14 residues. Here the CDR3 reads CSVRSATLNTEAFF. In DNA form, the CDR3 reads TGCAGCGTTCGAAGCGCCACTCTGAACACTGAAGCTTTCTTT.

The chain recombines TRBV12-3 or TRBV12-4 with TRBJ2-4; possibly TRBD1 for D (6 bases). Trimming took 6 bases from V and 3 from J, leaving 12 bases between them. The length of the CDR3 is 14 residues. CDR3 coding DNA: TGTGCCAGCAGGGTAACAGGGAACAAAAACATTCAGTACTTC. Its translation: CASRVTGNKNIQYF.

Many counts were recorded for this clonotype. The J gene is TRBJ1-5, the V gene TRBV14, with 12 bases fitting TRBD1. The CDR3 contains 20 residues. After removal of 0 bases from V and 0 bases from J, the junction contained 9 bases not matched to a gene. Germline V gives CDR1 SGHDN, CDR2 FVKESK. DNA for the CDR3: TGTGCCAGCAGCCAAGATTTTTGGGACAGGGGGCCCTATAGCAATCAGCCCCAGCATTTT. Translating it yields CASSQDFWDRGPYSNQPQHF.

This clonotype was seen more than once but under ten times. The chain uses TRBV10-3 and TRBJ2-7; a weak D match, TRBD2 (5 bases). V was pared by 0 bases and J by 6 bases, with 12 bases between. Germline values: CDR1 ENHRY, CDR2 SYGVKD. The CDR3 covers 14 residues. In DNA form, the CDR3 reads TGTGCCATCAGTGAGTCGGGGAATCGGGGCGAGCAGTACTTC. Translation gives CAISESGNRGEQYF.

This clonotype has a count of ten or more. The V gene is TRBV6-5, the J gene TRBJ1-1, with TRBD1 identical over 7 bases. The CDR3 sequence is 16 residues long. With V trimmed by 5 bases and J by 0 bases, 9 bases remained unmatched. Germline loops: CDR1 MNHEY, CDR2 SVGAGI. The DNA of the CDR3 is TGTGCCAGCAGTCACGCCGGGACAGCCTTGAACACTGAAGCTTTCTTT. Its translation is CASSHAGTALNTEAFF.

The chain couples TRBV18 to TRBJ2-5; maybe TRBD1 (6 bases). Germline assignment: CDR1 KGHSH and CDR2 LQKENI. Between the trimmed V and J ends, which lost 4 bases and 3 bases, there was a span of 18 bases. The CDR3 has 16 residues. The CDR3: CASSLEPGQTKETQYF. The CDR3 nucleotides read TGTGCCAGCTCACTTGAACCGGGACAAACAAAAGAGACCCAGTACTTC.

This clonotype was detected ten times or more. The chain has TRBV29-1 and TRBJ2-7, with D uncertain. V lost 4 bases and J lost 0, with 4 bases in between. CDR3 length equals 11 residues. The germline gives CDR1 SQVTM, CDR2 ANQGSEA. CDR3 sequence (DNA): TGCAGCGTTGGGACCTCCTACGAGCAGTACTTC. Encoded protein: CSVGTSYEQYF.

This clonotype has ten or more counts. The chain couples TRBV29-1 to TRBJ2-7, with D perhaps TRBD2 (5 bases). Germline V gene lookup returns CDR1 SQVTM and CDR2 ANQGSEA. The CDR3 is made up of 14 amino acids. Trimming pared 6 bases from V and 0 bases from J, leaving 15 bases between. In DNA form, the CDR3 reads TGCAGCGTCCATAGCGCGTCGAGCTCCTACGAGCAGTACTTC. It translates to CSVHSASSSYEQYF.

This chain links TRBV6-1 with TRBJ2-1, with a tentative D call TRBD2 (5 bases). This CDR3 is built from 14 residues. Germline V gene sequence: CDR1 MNHNS, CDR2 SASEGT. Trimming pared 6 bases from V and 6 bases from J, leaving 15 bases between. CDR3 DNA: TGTGCCAGCAGGCGGGTTGGTGCTGGCAATGAGCAGTTCTTC. Translating gives CASRRVGAGNEQFF.

This clonotype was seen only a few times. The V gene is TRBV7-9, the J gene TRBJ2-1; D gene unclear. The CDR3 sequence is 11 residues long. Germline CDR1 SEHNR, CDR2 FQNEAQ (reference sequence). V was trimmed by 7 bases and J by 6 bases, leaving 7 bases between them. The CDR3 spells CASTSLNEQFF. Here the CDR3 DNA reads TGTGCCAGCACCTCCCTCAATGAGCAGTTCTTC.

This clonotype turned up a few times. The chain recombines TRBV13 with TRBJ2-1; the D gene is possibly TRBD1 (6 bases). Deletions cut 5 bases from V and 7 bases from J, with 21 bases between. The CDR3 runs 16 residues. Germline CDR1 is PRHDT and CDR2 is FYEKMQ (reference sequence). The CDR3 DNA is TGTGCCAGCAGCCTCTACAAGACGGCCCAGGGGAATGAGCAGTTCTTC. Its protein is CASSLYKTAQGNEQFF.

As concerns this clonotype: This is likely a read error, given that the CDR3 carries no conserved phenylalanine or tryptophan at its end. V usage is TRBV7-2 and J usage is TRBJ2-3; unclear D gene. This CDR3 region has 15 residues. Trimming removed 1 base from V and 2 bases from J, with 10 bases in between. Germline V CDR1 and CDR2: SGHTA, FQGNSA. The CDR3 region has the DNA TGTGCCAGCAGCTTAGTCGGCCCCCTCACAGATACGCAGTATCTT. Amino acids: CASSLVGPLTDTQYL.

There are many counts of this clonotype. J is TRBJ2-5 and V is TRBV29-1; a weak D match, TRBD2 (6 bases). Germline loops: CDR1 SQVTM, CDR2 ANQGSEA. Trimming took 1 base from V and 4 from J, leaving 10 bases between them. The length of the CDR3 is 13 residues. The CDR3 sequence: CSVEGGVRETQYF. The CDR3 DNA follows: TGCAGCGTTGAAGGGGGGGTCCGAGAGACCCAGTACTTC.

The V gene is TRBV6-5, the J gene TRBJ2-1, with 11 bases aligning to TRBD2. The CDR3 has 16 residues. The germline V gene encodes CDR1 MNHEY and CDR2 SVGAGI. Germline trimming cut 6 bases from V and 4 bases from J; bases unmatched to any gene: 8. The CDR3 DNA sequence: TGTGCCAGCAGGGGTAGCGGGGGGGCGAATTACAATGAGCAGTTCTTC. This codes for CASRGSGGANYNEQFF.

The gene calls are TRBV5-6 and TRBJ2-1; D is perhaps TRBD2 (5 bases). The CDR3 runs to 14 residues. The ends were cut back, 0 bases at V and 5 bases at J, with 9 bases in the middle. Germline V gene sequence: CDR1 SGHDT, CDR2 YYEEEE. The CDR3 region has the DNA TGTGCCAGCAGCTTGGTAGGAGGCCACAATGAGCAGTTCTTC. Its translation is CASSLVGGHNEQFF.

This clonotype was seen only a few times. This rearrangement joins TRBV20-1 to TRBJ2-7; 11 bases fit TRBD2. The length of the CDR3 is 14 residues. V was clipped by 6 bases and J by 2 bases; unmatched bases: 6. Germline assignment: CDR1 DFQATT and CDR2 SNEGSKA (reference sequence). The CDR3 nucleotides read TGCAGTGCGTGGGGGACTAGCGGCACCTACGAGCAGTACTTC. Protein product: CSAWGTSGTYEQYF.

This clonotype was recorded at least ten times. The chain uses TRBV5-1 and TRBJ1-2; 7 positions agree with TRBD1. Germline CDR1 reads SGHRS; CDR2 reads YFSETQ. The trim removed 0 bases at V and 7 bases at J, leaving 3 bases unmatched. The CDR3 is 13 amino acids. The CDR3 is CASSLGQGFGYTF. The CDR3 DNA reads as TGCGCCAGCAGCTTGGGACAGGGATTTGGCTACACCTTC.

This clonotype was seen more than once but under ten times. This sequence joins TRBV6-5 and TRBJ2-5; perhaps TRBD2 as D (5 bases). Per the germline V gene, CDR1 is MNHEY and CDR2 is SVGAGI. The CDR3 loop spans 13 amino acids. V lost 0 bases, J lost 5 bases, and 7 bases lay in between. The CDR3 spells CASSYSEVETQYF. Written as DNA, the CDR3 is TGTGCCAGCAGTTACTCGGAGGTGGAGACCCAGTACTTC.

The rearrangement joins TRBV29-1 to TRBJ1-2; D is ambiguous. Deletions cut 0 bases from V and 9 bases from J, with 5 bases between. The CDR3 extends over 10 amino acids. Germline lookup yields CDR1 SQVTM and CDR2 ANQGSEA. CDR3 sequence: CSVEDGSYTF. DNA of the CDR3: TGCAGCGTTGAAGATGGAAGCTACACCTTC.

This clonotype was counted between two and nine times. The V call is TRBV20-1, the J call TRBJ1-2; 9 bases align to TRBD1. Unmatched junction bases numbered 3, after V lost 6 bases and J lost 4 bases. The CDR3 runs to 12 residues. The V gene's germline CDR1 is DFQATT and CDR2 SNEGSKA (reference sequence). This CDR3 reads CSATDRGYGYTF. The CDR3 coding sequence is TGCAGTGCCACGGACAGGGGCTATGGCTACACCTTC.

This clonotype was counted only a few times. This sequence joins TRBV29-1 and TRBJ2-3; 7 nucleotides agree with TRBD1. The CDR3 has 12 residues. V shed 7 bases and J 5 bases; nucleotides not matched to a gene: 6. Germline values: CDR1 SQVTM, CDR2 ANQGSEA. CDR3 residues: CSARGFGDTQYF. The CDR3 coding sequence is TGCAGCGCCAGGGGGTTCGGAGATACGCAGTATTTT.

The chain combines TRBV4-1 with TRBJ2-1, with D tentatively TRBD1 or TRBD2 (6 bases each). Trimming took off 4 bases at V and 8 bases at J, with 21 bases between the two ends. The V gene's germline CDR1 is MGHRA and CDR2 YSYEKL. The CDR3 is 16 amino acids. CDR3 amino acids: CASSLLKGQGRYEQFF. The CDR3 nucleotides are TGCGCCAGCAGCCTTCTCAAGGGCCAGGGGAGGTATGAGCAGTTCTTC.

The chain employs TRBV20-1 and TRBJ2-7, with 10 nucleotides matching TRBD1. CDR1 DFQATT and CDR2 SNEGSKA come from the germline V gene (reference sequence). Germline trimming cut 0 bases from V and 3 bases from J; bases unmatched to any gene: 11. The length of the CDR3 is 17 residues. The CDR3 loop is CSARDRKGTGAYYEQYF. Written as DNA, the CDR3 is TGCAGTGCTAGAGATCGGAAAGGGACAGGGGCCTACTACGAGCAGTACTTC.

The chain uses TRBV20-1 and TRBJ2-4; 10 nucleotides match TRBD1. The CDR3 is made up of 9 amino acids. Germline V gives CDR1 DFQATT, CDR2 SNEGSKA (reference sequence). The CDR3 DNA is TGCAGAGCGGGGGACAGGGGGTACTTC. Translation gives CRAGDRGYF.

This clonotype showed up just a few times. The chain couples TRBV29-1 to TRBJ2-7; D ambiguous. Trimming cost V 5 bases and J 5 bases, with 16 bases left between them. This CDR3 contains 13 residues. CDR1 and CDR2 (germline): SQVTM, ANQGSEA. CDR3 protein: CSVKGSFGHEQYF. Here the CDR3 DNA reads TGCAGCGTTAAGGGAAGCTTCGGCCACGAGCAGTACTTC.

This clonotype was observed many times. The chain links TRBV2 to TRBJ1-3; D not certain. Germline values: CDR1 SNHLY, CDR2 FYNNEI. This CDR3 spans 13 amino acids. The V gene lost 4 bases and the J gene lost 0 bases, with 4 bases spanning the gap. CDR3 sequence (DNA): TGTGCCAGCAGTGCCGACTCTGGAAACACCATATATTTT. Translated: CASSADSGNTIYF.